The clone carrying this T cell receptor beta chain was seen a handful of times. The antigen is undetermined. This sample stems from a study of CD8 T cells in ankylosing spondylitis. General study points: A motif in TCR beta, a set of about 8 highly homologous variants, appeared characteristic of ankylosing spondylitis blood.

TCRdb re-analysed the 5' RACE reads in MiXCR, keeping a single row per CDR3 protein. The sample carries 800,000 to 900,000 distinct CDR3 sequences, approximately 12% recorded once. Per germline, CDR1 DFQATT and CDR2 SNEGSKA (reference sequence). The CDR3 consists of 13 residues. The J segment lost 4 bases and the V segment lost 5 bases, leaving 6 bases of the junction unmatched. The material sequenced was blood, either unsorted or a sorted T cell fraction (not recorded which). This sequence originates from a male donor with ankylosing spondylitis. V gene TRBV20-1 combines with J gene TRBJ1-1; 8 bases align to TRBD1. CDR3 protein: CSAFDRGSTEAFF. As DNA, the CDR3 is TGCAGTGCTTTCGACAGGGGAAGCACTGAAGCTTTCTTT.